These 22 T cell receptor beta chains came from one sample sequenced in a study of regulatory T cells in long-lasting Graves disease. Regarding time point: newly diagnosed GD, antithyroid drugs for less than 3 months. Making the TCR library involved RNA that had been extracted from PBMCs. CDR3 regions were amplified by Arm-PCR using iRepertoire HTBI primers to build TCR beta libraries. TCRdb passed the multiplex PCR reads through MiXCR, listing each CDR3 protein once. The profile shows about 540,000 distinct CDR3 sequences, about 13% of them singletons. A further study also used this sample, focusing on T cells in Graves' hyperthyroidism and ophthalmopathy.

The sequenced sample was peripheral blood mononuclear cells (PBMCs), obtained at new diagnosis, from a patient treated with antithyroid drugs. The receptors come from a man between 25 and 39 years old with Graves disease.

Many counts were recorded for this clonotype. V and J are TRBV18 and TRBJ2-2, with 7 bases fitting TRBD1. The germline gives CDR1 KGHSH, CDR2 LQKENI. The CDR3 length is 13 residues. V lost 4 bases to trimming and J lost 6 bases; unmatched junction nucleotides: 2. For the CDR3, the DNA is TGTGCCAGCTCACGACAGGGCGCCGGGGAGCTGTTTTTT. Its translation: CASSRQGAGELFF.

This clonotype has only a few counts. V and J are TRBV6-5 and TRBJ2-5; the D gene is possibly TRBD1 (6 bases). V was trimmed by 2 bases and J by 5 bases, leaving 12 bases between them. Germline CDR1 MNHEY, CDR2 SVGAGI. This CDR3 comprises 14 residues. The CDR3 DNA is TGTGCCAGCAGTTACACGTACCAGGGGGAGACCCAGTACTTC. It is translated as CASSYTYQGETQYF.

The table lists this clonotype with many counts. The chain recombines TRBV3-1 with TRBJ2-1; 9 bases are a match to TRBD2. This CDR3 contains 18 residues. V was pared by 3 bases and J by 0 bases, with 9 bases of the junction left unmatched. CDR1 LGHDT and CDR2 YNNKEL come from the germline V gene (reference sequence). CDR3 nucleotide sequence: TGTGCCAGCAGCCAGCCGGGACTAGCTTCGAGCTCCTACAATGAGCAGTTCTTC. This translates into CASSQPGLASSSYNEQFF.

This clonotype was detected only a few times. The CDR3 sequence: CASSTRQADEQYF. DNA of the CDR3: TGTGCCAGCAGTACCCGACAGGCTGACGAGCAGTACTTC. The chain has TRBV27 and TRBJ2-7; a possible D gene is TRBD1 (6 bases). With 5 bases removed from V and 5 bases from J, the gap between germline ends came to 13 bases. This CDR3 spans 13 amino acids. The germline V gene encodes CDR1 MNHEY and CDR2 SMNVEV (reference sequence).

The chain couples TRBV4-1 to TRBJ2-1; no clear D gene. Germline V CDR1 and CDR2: MGHRA, YSYEKL. The CDR3 covers 12 residues. The V end lost 3 bases, the J end lost 15 bases, and 15 bases lay between the germline ends. This CDR3 reads CASSQPGTGRFF. Written as DNA, the CDR3 is TGCGCCAGCAGCCAGCCGGGCACCGGGCGGTTCTTC.

This clonotype has a count of ten or more. V usage is TRBV5-1 and J usage is TRBJ1-1, with D hard to call. The CDR3 is made up of 14 amino acids. Germline V gene lookup returns CDR1 SGHRS and CDR2 YFSETQ. The ends were cut back, 4 bases at V and 0 bases at J, with 10 bases in the middle. Written as DNA, the CDR3 is TGCGCCAGCAGCCCCAAAACCATGAACACTGAAGCTTTCTTT. Protein product: CASSPKTMNTEAFF.

This chain uses TRBV29-1 with TRBJ2-2, with TRBD2 as a possible D gene (5 bases). Germline CDR1 reads SQVTM; CDR2 reads ANQGSEA. Trimming took off 1 base at V and 4 bases at J, with 16 bases between the two ends. The CDR3 consists of 16 residues. CDR3 bases: TGCAGCGTTGAAGGACTACGTAGTATGGGCACCGGGGAGCTGTTTTTT. Its translation: CSVEGLRSMGTGELFF.

This rearrangement joins TRBV7-8 to TRBJ2-1; the D gene is possibly TRBD1 (6 bases). CDR3 length: 15 residues. Trimming took 5 bases from V and 0 from J, leaving 11 bases between them. Per the germline V gene, CDR1 is SGHVS and CDR2 is FQNEAQ. In nucleotides, the CDR3 is TGTGCCAGCAGCCAAACAGGGCCCTCCTACAATGAGCAGTTCTTC. It is translated as CASSQTGPSYNEQFF.

This clonotype has ten or more counts. The chain is built from TRBV12-3 or TRBV12-4 and TRBJ2-5; D is possibly TRBD1 (6 bases). There are 12 residues in the CDR3. The ends were cut back, 7 bases at V and 1 base at J, with 7 bases in the middle. The CDR3 coding sequence is TGTGCCAGCAAACAGGGCCAAGAGACCCAGTACTTC. This sequence encodes CASKQGQETQYF.

The chain carries TRBV4-1 and TRBJ2-7; 7 positions agree with TRBD2. Germline CDR1 and CDR2: MGHRA and YSYEKL. The CDR3 contains 16 residues. V lost 1 base, J lost 0 bases, and 6 bases stayed unmatched. This CDR3 is CASSQVLAESSYEQYF. Here the CDR3 DNA reads TGCGCCAGCAGCCAAGTCCTAGCGGAGAGCTCCTACGAGCAGTACTTC.

This clonotype appeared many times. This chain links TRBV29-1 with TRBJ2-3; D possibly uses TRBD1 or TRBD2 (5 bases each). Trimming took off 6 bases at V and 9 bases at J, with 19 bases between the two ends. Germline CDR1 is SQVTM and CDR2 is ANQGSEA. CDR3 length: 13 amino acids. As DNA, the CDR3 is TGCAGCGTCTTTTCTCACCGGGACCCAACGCAGTATTTT. It translates to CSVFSHRDPTQYF.

This clonotype was observed many times. The CDR3 loop reads CASSPREGSPLHF. In nucleotides, the CDR3 is TGCGCCAGCAGCCCCAGGGAGGGCTCACCCCTCCACTTT. This chain joins TRBV5-1 and TRBJ1-6; maybe TRBD1 (5 bases). Deletions cut 4 bases from V and 10 bases from J, with 12 bases between. Germline V gene data show CDR1 as SGHRS and CDR2 as YFSETQ. The CDR3 is 13 amino acids.

The V gene is TRBV24-1, the J gene TRBJ2-1; possible D gene TRBD2, 5 bases. This CDR3 region has 15 residues. Germline assignment: CDR1 KGHDR and CDR2 SFDVKD. Trimming left V 4 bases short and J 2 bases short, with 11 bases between. CDR3 nucleotide sequence: TGTGCCACCAGTGACGGGATCGCGACCTACAATGAGCAGTTCTTC. Encoded protein: CATSDGIATYNEQFF.

The sample holds many counts of this clonotype. The V and J genes are TRBV20-1 and TRBJ2-7, with 15 bases identical to TRBD2. Germline-derived CDR1 and CDR2 are DFQATT and SNEGSKA (reference sequence). V was pared by 4 bases and J by 2 bases, with 6 bases of the junction left unmatched. The CDR3 covers 16 residues. Here the CDR3 reads CSAIFWTSGRAYEQYF. CDR3 bases: TGCAGTGCTATCTTTTGGACTAGCGGGAGGGCCTACGAGCAGTACTTC.

Ten or more counts support this clonotype. V is TRBV20-1 and J is TRBJ1-2; D not certain. The CDR3 is made up of 13 amino acids. The V end was cut by 3 bases, the J end by 4 bases, with 12 bases between. Germline V CDR1 and CDR2: DFQATT, SNEGSKA (reference sequence). The CDR3 region has the DNA TGCAGTGCTAGGCCCACCAGGAGCTATGGCTACACCTTC. Its translation: CSARPTRSYGYTF.

The chain uses TRBV6-1 and TRBJ2-3, with D tentatively TRBD2 (6 bases). Trimming removed 3 bases at V and 3 bases at J, with 13 bases between. The length of the CDR3 is 15 residues. Germline V gene data show CDR1 as MNHNS and CDR2 as SASEGT. The CDR3 coding sequence is TGTGCCAGCAGTGACGATAGCGGTGCTACAGATACGCAGTATTTT. Translation: CASSDDSGATDTQYF.

This clonotype was detected ten times or more. V and J are TRBV7-2 and TRBJ2-1, with 7 bases fitting TRBD2. With 4 bases clipped from V and 6 bases from J, the junction kept 9 bases outside the gene matches. The germline gives CDR1 SGHTA, CDR2 FQGNSA. The CDR3 covers 15 residues. This chain's CDR3 is CASSSKAGPANEQFF. The CDR3 nucleotides read TGTGCCAGCAGCTCTAAAGCGGGACCAGCCAATGAGCAGTTCTTC. Supplemented by reference TRBV7-2 and TRBJ2-1, the full variable domain reads GAGVSQSPSNKVTEKGKDVELRCDPISGHTALYWYRQSLGQGLEFLIYFQGNSAPDKSGLPSDRFSAERTGGSVSTLTIQRTQQEDSAVYLCASSSKAGPANEQFFGPGTRLTVL.

This sequence joins TRBV5-1 and TRBJ1-2; 10 bases are a match to TRBD1. The CDR3 extends over 16 amino acids. V was pared by 0 bases and J by 4 bases, with 6 bases of the junction left unmatched. From germline, CDR1 is SGHRS and CDR2 YFSETQ. The CDR3 DNA sequence: TGCGCCAGCAGCTTGGCCGGGACAGGGGATACCTATGGCTACACCTTC. It yields the protein CASSLAGTGDTYGYTF.

This clonotype was picked up many times. J is TRBJ2-3 and V is TRBV7-9; tentatively, D is TRBD2 (5 bases). Trimming took 5 bases from V and 3 from J, leaving 12 bases between them. CDR1 is SEHNR, CDR2 FQNEAQ, per germline (reference sequence). CDR3 length: 14 residues. CDR3 sequence: CASSGDWTTDTQYF. CDR3 DNA: TGTGCCAGCAGCGGCGACTGGACTACAGATACGCAGTATTTT.

This clonotype was observed a few times. The CDR3 protein is CASGGGPGSNQPQHF. CDR3 sequence (DNA): TGCGCCAGCGGGGGAGGACCTGGAAGCAATCAGCCCCAGCATTTT. The genes are TRBV5-1 and TRBJ1-5; tentatively, D is TRBD1 (5 bases). CDR1 and CDR2 (germline): SGHRS, YFSETQ. This CDR3 region has 15 residues. With 7 bases removed from V and 1 base from J, the gap between germline ends came to 15 bases. The variable domain in full, with the rest retrieved from reference TRBV5-1 and TRBJ1-5, is KAGVTQTPRYLIKTRGQQVTLSCSPISGHRSVSWYQQTPGQGLQFLFEYFSETQRNKGNFPGRFSGRQFSNSRSEMNVSTLELGDSALYLCASGGGPGSNQPQHFGDGTRLSIL.

The V and J genes are TRBV5-1 and TRBJ2-2, with 7 bases lining up with TRBD2. The germline V gene encodes CDR1 SGHRS and CDR2 YFSETQ. V shed 4 bases, J shed 4 bases, and the junction held 13 bases outside the gene matches. The CDR3 sequence is 17 residues long. The CDR3 coding sequence is TGCGCCAGCAGCCTGAAAGTCTCGGGAGGCACCACCGGGGAGCTGTTTTTT. This translates into CASSLKVSGGTTGELFF.

Many counts were recorded for this clonotype. This CDR3 reads CASRETLAGAYEQYF. DNA of the CDR3: TGTGCCAGCAGAGAAACACTAGCGGGGGCCTACGAGCAGTACTTC. The rearrangement joins TRBV12-3 or TRBV12-4 to TRBJ2-7; 11 nucleotides agree with TRBD2. Losses at the gene ends were 6 bases for V and 2 bases for J; bases not matched to a gene: 6. This CDR3 comprises 15 residues.